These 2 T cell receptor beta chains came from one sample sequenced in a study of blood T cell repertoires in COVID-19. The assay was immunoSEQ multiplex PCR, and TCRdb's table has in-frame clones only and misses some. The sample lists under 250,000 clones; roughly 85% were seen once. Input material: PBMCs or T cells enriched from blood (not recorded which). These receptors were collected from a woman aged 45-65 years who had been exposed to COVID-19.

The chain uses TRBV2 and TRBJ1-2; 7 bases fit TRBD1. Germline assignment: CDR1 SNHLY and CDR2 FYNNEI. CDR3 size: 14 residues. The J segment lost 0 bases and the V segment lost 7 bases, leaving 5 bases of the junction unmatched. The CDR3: CASTRDRANYGYTF. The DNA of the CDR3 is TGTGCCAGCACTCGGGACAGAGCTAACTATGGCTACACCTTC.

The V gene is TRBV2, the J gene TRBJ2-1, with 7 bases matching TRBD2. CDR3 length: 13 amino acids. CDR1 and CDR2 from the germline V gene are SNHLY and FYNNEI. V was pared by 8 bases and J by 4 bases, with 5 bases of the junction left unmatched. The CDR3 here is CASGGTIYNEQFF. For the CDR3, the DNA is TGTGCCAGCGGGGGGACTATTTACAATGAGCAGTTCTTC. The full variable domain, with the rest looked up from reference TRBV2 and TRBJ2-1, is EPEVTQTPSHQVTQMGQEVILRCVPISNHLYFYWYRQILGQKVEFLVSFYNNEISEKSEIFDDQFSVERPDGSNFTLKIRSTKLEDSAMYFCASGGTIYNEQFFGPGTRLTVL.